This TCR beta chain derives from a study of blood T cell repertoires in COVID-19. Study as a whole: COVID-19 samples, acute and convalescent, were from the United States, Italy and Spain.

Germline CDR1 and CDR2: SGHRS and YFSETQ. The CDR3 length is 14 residues. V was cut by 4 bases and J by 4 bases, with 15 bases left in between. Assay used: immunoSEQ multiplex PCR; TCRdb lists only in-frame clones, some missing. The sample has hundreds of thousands of clones; approximately 91% are singletons. Symptom resolution, clearance, or two negative PCRs marked donors in Cohort 3 as recovered. The chain employs TRBV5-1 and TRBJ2-7, with D perhaps TRBD1 (6 bases). The sequenced material came from PBMCs or T cells enriched from blood (not recorded which). This sequence was found in a man in his sixties who had recovered from COVID-19. CDR3 in DNA: TGCGCCAGCAGCCAAGGACAGAATCCGTACGAGCAGTACTTC. It encodes CASSQGQNPYEQYF.